The 11 T cell receptor beta chains presented below share a single source sample, sequenced in a study of blood T cells in healthy people across ages (dated by TCRdb to about 2015). The library came from 5' RACE. The instrument given in TCRdb is Illumina HiSeq 2500. A second PCR of roughly 7 to 12 cycles was run with a J-beta primer mix and a sample-barcoded 5' primer. TCRdb's own reprocessing of the public reads used fastp at Q25 and MiXCR and kept productive beta chains. Each entry merges the rows of one CDR3 protein and shows their most common DNA and genes. The sample has about 560,000 distinct CDR3 sequences on record, about 27% of them singletons. Of the sample, over 3.5% is held by the ten largest clones. These same records also appear under a second study, on T cells of mothers and their children.

Sequenced: blood. These receptors originate from a boy aged 2-15 years in good health.

This clonotype was observed a handful of times. V and J are TRBV30 and TRBJ2-1; no firm D call. Germline CDR1 and CDR2: GTSNPN and SVGIG (reference sequence). Trimming pared 4 bases from V and 5 bases from J, leaving 6 bases between. CDR3 length: 11 residues. The CDR3 is CAWTGNNEQFF. The CDR3 nucleotides are TGTGCCTGGACTGGGAACAATGAGCAGTTCTTC.

The chain links TRBV2 to TRBJ2-2; 8 bases are a match to TRBD2. From germline, CDR1 is SNHLY and CDR2 FYNNEI. CDR3 length: 15 amino acids. Trimming removed 5 bases from V and 4 bases from J; junction bases left unmatched: 6. The CDR3 sequence is CASSPGGASTGELFF. CDR3 sequence (DNA): TGTGCCAGCAGTCCCGGGGGGGCCAGCACCGGGGAGCTGTTTTTT.

This sequence joins TRBV4-1 and TRBJ2-4; D might be TRBD1 (5 bases). Trimming pared 0 bases from V and 6 bases from J, leaving 12 bases between. Germline CDR1 and CDR2: MGHRA and YSYEKL. The CDR3 has 15 residues. In DNA, the CDR3 is TGCGCCAGCAGCCAAGATCTCCTCCAGGGAAACATTCAGTACTTC. This translates into CASSQDLLQGNIQYF.

The J gene is TRBJ2-1, the V gene TRBV4-1; 7 bases fit TRBD2. The ends lost 0 bases at V and 7 bases at J; junction bases unmatched: 12. Germline lookup yields CDR1 MGHRA and CDR2 YSYEKL. CDR3 length: 17 residues. CDR3 sequence: CASSQEGTAGLRNEQFF. In nucleotides, the CDR3 is TGCGCCAGCAGCCAAGAGGGAACAGCGGGACTGAGGAATGAGCAGTTCTTC.

The chain uses TRBV10-2 and TRBJ2-5; TRBD2 matches 13 bases. Trimming cost V 6 bases and J 3 bases; bases outside gene matches: 10. CDR1 is WSHSY and CDR2 is SAAADI in the germline V gene. The CDR3 runs 17 residues. For the CDR3, the DNA is TGCGCCAGCAGAGGATTTGGACTAGCGGGAGTTAAAGAGACCCAGTACTTC. Amino acids: CASRGFGLAGVKETQYF.

In its sample, this clonotype was seen many times. The chain carries TRBV7-8 and TRBJ1-4, with D perhaps TRBD1 (6 bases). The germline V and J ends were trimmed by 2 bases and 6 bases, with 13 bases remaining between them. Germline V gene data show CDR1 as SGHVS and CDR2 as FQNEAQ. The CDR3 has 15 amino acids. The chain's CDR3 is CASSLPGARDEKLFF. The CDR3 nucleotides are TGTGCCAGCAGCTTACCAGGGGCGCGAGATGAAAAACTGTTTTTT.

This clonotype was found a few times. The chain links TRBV10-3 to TRBJ1-1; perhaps TRBD1 as D (5 bases). The germline V and J ends were trimmed by 2 bases and 4 bases, with 14 bases remaining between them. Germline CDR1 ENHRY, CDR2 SYGVKD. CDR3 length: 15 residues. For the CDR3, the DNA is TGTGCCATCAGTGAGGGGGGAGGGAAGGGCACTGAAGCTTTCTTT. Its protein product is CAISEGGGKGTEAFF.

The rearrangement uses TRBV7-2 and TRBJ2-3, with 10 nucleotides matching TRBD2. This CDR3 has 16 amino acids. The V segment lost 3 bases and the J segment 0 bases; nucleotides outside the gene matches: 3. Germline CDR1 SGHTA, CDR2 FQGNSA. The CDR3 spells CASSFATSGSTDTQYF. Here the CDR3 DNA reads TGTGCCAGCAGCTTCGCGACTAGCGGGAGCACAGATACGCAGTATTTT.

For this clonotype: At one of its ends the junction is not consistent with the germline gene, which may arise from a read error. The chain joins TRBV5-1 to TRBJ1-3; no clear D. Per the germline V gene, CDR1 is SGHRS and CDR2 is YFSETQ. The CDR3 spans 15 residues. The CDR3 DNA reads TGCGCCAGCAGCACGGGGATTCCCTCTGGAAACACCGTATATTTT. Amino acid sequence: CASSTGIPSGNTVYF.

The chain links TRBV20-1 to TRBJ2-1; 11 bases agree with TRBD2. The CDR3 has 20 amino acids. V shed 3 bases, J shed 7 bases, and the junction held 23 bases outside the gene matches. Germline CDR1 reads DFQATT; CDR2 reads SNEGSKA (reference sequence). Here the CDR3 reads CSASGNFGLAGLRVHNEQFF. In DNA, the CDR3 is TGCAGTGCTAGCGGTAATTTTGGACTAGCGGGCCTCAGAGTGCATAATGAGCAGTTCTTC.

This chain connects TRBV25-1 to TRBJ1-2; D is unclear. The CDR3 sequence is 13 residues long. V lost 4 bases and J lost 0, with 6 bases in between. Germline CDR1 MGHDK, CDR2 SYGVNS. The DNA of the CDR3 is TGTGCCAGCAGTGCCGGAGCTAACTATGGCTACACCTTC. Its protein product is CASSAGANYGYTF.